This TCR beta chain was identified during a study of cytomegalovirus exposure and HLA in healthy donors. Findings and limits, study-wide: Several of the most significant clusters were apparently associated with common viral pathogens in a later analysis. Cytomegalovirus association was listed for 164 TCR beta chains. Among the sequence variants, a highly shared cluster was likely an artifact of sequencing.

Each donor was nominally healthy when sampled (though unrecorded immune exposures were likely). J gave up 0 bases and V 1 base, and 3 bases lay outside the gene matches. The CDR3 runs to 16 residues. Per the germline V gene, CDR1 is LNHNV and CDR2 is YYDKDF (reference sequence). Concerning this clone itself: Its target is not known.

The PCR used 60 Vbeta and 13 Jbeta primers. Clones were sequenced by immunoSEQ multiplex PCR, and TCRdb holds only the in-frame ones, with some missing. Of fewer than 150,000 clones listed, roughly four fifths are singletons. The specimen was PBMCs. The source of this sequence is a human donor in good health. The chain carries TRBV15 and TRBJ1-3; 7 positions agree with TRBD1. The CDR3 here is CATSRGTGYSGNTIYF. CDR3 coding DNA: TGTGCCACCAGCAGAGGGACAGGATACTCTGGAAACACCATATATTTT. The whole variable domain, remainder taken from reference TRBV15 and TRBJ1-3, is DAMVIQNPRYQVTQFGKPVTLSCSQTLNHNVMYWYQQKSSQAPKLLFHYYDKDFNNEADTPDNFQSRRPNTSFCFLDIRSPGLGDTAMYLCATSRGTGYSGNTIYFGEGSWLTVV.